This T cell receptor beta chain is from a study of shared clonotypes between healthy human individuals. A word on this clone: Antigen specificity is unknown.

Investigators spread the genomic DNA of each subset evenly over several immunoSEQ plates. The repertoire was sequenced with immunoSEQ multiplex PCR; TCRdb's copy has only in-frame clones and lacks some. The sample has 2 million to 2.5 million clones; under 95% are singletons. Study-wide points: Represented diversity (both genetic and exposure-history) was limited by the small number of donors.

This TCR was recovered from a man in his late teens or twenties in good health. Some clones in this sample may be carry-over from other donors' samples. What was sequenced was naive CD4+ T cells from PBMCs. Subset denoted: CD45RA+ positively selected.

The CDR3 DNA reads as TGTGCTAGTGGTTTTGACGCAAGCACAGATACGCAGTATTTT. Translating it yields CASGFDASTDTQYF. The chain employs TRBV12-5 and TRBJ2-3; D uncertain. With 3 bases removed from V and 0 bases from J, the gap between germline ends came to 7 bases. CDR3 length equals 14 residues. Germline V gene sequence: CDR1 LGHNT, CDR2 FRNRAP.